This TCR beta chain is drawn from a study of blood T cell repertoires in COVID-19. Across the study: COVID-19 samples from acute and convalescent phases originated in the United States, Italy and Spain.

Original data processing: Scientists estimated how many nucleated cells there were by amplifying reference gene primers. Generated by immunoSEQ multiplex PCR, the TCRdb table keeps only in-frame clones and is missing some. The V and J calls and clone size are taken from that table; D and trimming were inferred from the DNA. The top ten clones hold 2.5% of a sample with some 140,000 clones, around 87% of them seen once. The V gene lost 3 bases and the J gene lost 3 bases, with 12 bases spanning the gap. Per the germline V gene, CDR1 is LGHNT and CDR2 is FRNRAP. The CDR3 sequence is 14 residues long. V is TRBV12-5 and J is TRBJ2-7; perhaps TRBD2 as D (6 bases). The TCR originated in a man aged 45-60 years with active COVID-19. Sequencing was carried out using peripheral blood. The CDR3 here is CASGFTGGVYEQYF. The DNA for the CDR3 is TGTGCTAGTGGTTTCACCGGGGGAGTCTACGAGCAGTACTTC.